This T cell receptor beta chain was profiled in a study of blood T cell repertoires in COVID-19. Study in general: Samples taken during acute and convalescent COVID-19 were collected in the United States, Italy and Spain. From T cells, B-cell-depleted T cells, or PBMCs came the material, which was cDNA or gDNA.

In the authors' methods: By means of reference gene primer amplification, nucleated cell counts were estimated. Produced via immunoSEQ multiplex PCR; TCRdb's table is partial and in-frame only. The V and J calls and the clone size are those of that table, but D and trimming were determined from the DNA. Here the sample spans about 140,000 clones, over 70% being singletons. This clone occurred a few times. This clonotype was sampled from a woman aged 55-70 years with acute or convalescent COVID-19. Sequencing input: peripheral blood.

CDR3 bases: TGTGCCAGCAGCCGCCACAGGGTGGGTAGGAACAATGAGCAGTTCTTC. Its translation is CASSRHRVGRNNEQFF. V and J are TRBV7-9 and TRBJ2-1; a weak D match, TRBD1 (6 bases). The V gene lost 5 bases and the J gene lost 5 bases, with 19 bases spanning the gap. Per the germline V gene, CDR1 is SEHNR and CDR2 is FQNEAQ (reference sequence). The CDR3 has 16 amino acids.